A single sample is the source of the 13 T cell receptor beta chains below, sequenced in a study of T cells in Graves' hyperthyroidism and ophthalmopathy. The source material, RNA transcripts, was used to amplify TCR beta CDR3 regions. First-round RT-PCR of the TCR CDR3 relied on the HTBI primer set. TCRdb re-called the multiplex PCR reads with MiXCR, one entry per CDR3 protein. The top ten hold less than 45% of the sample, which has 250,000 to 300,000 distinct CDR3 sequences, roughly 19% seen once. The sequencing sample was made of blood. These receptors all stem from a man aged 45-60 years with Graves' ophthalmopathy.

In this sample, this clonotype turned up a few times. The V call is TRBV19, the J call TRBJ2-7; the match to TRBD2 covers 8 bases. Germline V gives CDR1 LNHDA, CDR2 SQIVND (reference sequence). The ends lost 6 bases at V and 3 bases at J; junction bases unmatched: 13. CDR3 size: 16 residues. The CDR3 loop is CASSTSLRGRFYEQYF. CDR3 sequence (DNA): TGTGCCAGTAGCACGTCCCTTCGCGGGAGGTTCTACGAGCAGTACTTC.

This clonotype was recorded a few times. The J gene is TRBJ2-6, the V gene TRBV5-8, with 9 bases that match TRBD1. From germline, CDR1 is SGHTS and CDR2 YDEGEE. V was pared by 4 bases and J by 2 bases, with 7 bases of the junction left unmatched. This CDR3 contains 17 residues. The CDR3 nucleotides read TGTGCCAGCAGCCTGGACAGGGGCTTGGCTGGGGCCAACGTCCTGACTTTC. Encoded protein: CASSLDRGLAGANVLTF. Together with reference TRBV5-8 and TRBJ2-6, the CDR3 gives the full variable domain: EAGVTQSPTHLIKTRGQQATLRCSPISGHTSVYWYQQALGLGLQFLLWYDEGEERNRGNFPPRFSGRQFPNYSSELNVNALELEDSALYLCASSLDRGLAGANVLTFGAGSRLTVL.

This clonotype has only a few counts. The chain joins TRBV5-1 to TRBJ2-3, with TRBD1 matching over 7 bases. The CDR3 length is 14 residues. V gave up 4 bases and J gave up 4 bases; unmatched junction bases: 6. Looked up from germline, CDR1 is SGHRS and CDR2 is YFSETQ. Here the CDR3 DNA reads TGCGCCAGCAGCCCCGGACAGGCCGCAGATACGCAGTATTTT. The encoded protein is CASSPGQAADTQYF. Based on the CDR3 plus reference TRBV5-1 and TRBJ2-3, the full variable domain is KAGVTQTPRYLIKTRGQQVTLSCSPISGHRSVSWYQQTPGQGLQFLFEYFSETQRNKGNFPGRFSGRQFSNSRSEMNVSTLELGDSALYLCASSPGQAADTQYFGPGTRLTVL.

The chain combines TRBV20-1 with TRBJ1-4, with unresolved D. The CDR3 loop spans 14 amino acids. V gave up 3 bases and J gave up 8 bases, with 16 bases separating them. Per germline, CDR1 DFQATT and CDR2 SNEGSKA (reference sequence). CDR3 protein: CSASAEGRVEKLFF. CDR3 nucleotides: TGCAGTGCTAGTGCGGAGGGCAGAGTCGAAAAACTGTTTTTT.

The V and J genes are TRBV6-1 and TRBJ2-4, with D perhaps matching TRBD2 (6 bases). Germline V CDR1 and CDR2: MNHNS, SASEGT. The CDR3 contains 13 residues. The V end lost 5 bases, the J end lost 4 bases, and 9 bases lay between the germline ends. CDR3 amino acids: CASSSAGKNIQYF. CDR3 nucleotides: TGTGCCAGCAGTAGCGCGGGAAAAAACATTCAGTACTTC.

Only a few counts were recorded for this clonotype. The junction departs from germline at one end; a sequencing error may be responsible. V and J are TRBV6-1 and TRBJ1-2; 8 bases are a match to TRBD1. Germline assignment: CDR1 MNHNS and CDR2 SASEGT. This CDR3 spans 14 amino acids. CDR3 nucleotide sequence: TGTGCCAGCAGATCCGGGACAGGCCTCTATGGCTACGCCTTC. This sequence encodes CASRSGTGLYGYAF.

At least ten counts were recorded for this clonotype. This chain connects TRBV28 to TRBJ2-3, with 8 positions matching TRBD2. The CDR3 spans 14 residues. V lost 6 bases and J lost 0; bases outside the gene matches: 2. Germline V CDR1 and CDR2: MDHEN, SYDVKM. The CDR3 sequence is CASSASGSTDTQYF. The CDR3 DNA is TGTGCCAGCAGCGCTAGCGGGAGCACAGATACGCAGTATTTT.

V and J are TRBV28 and TRBJ2-7; TRBD2 agrees at 15 bases. V shed 7 bases and J 2 bases; nucleotides not matched to a gene: 12. Germline values: CDR1 MDHEN, CDR2 SYDVKM. The CDR3 sequence is 18 residues long. The CDR3 sequence is CASNSPGLAGGRAYEQYF. The CDR3 DNA sequence: TGTGCCAGCAACTCCCCGGGACTAGCGGGAGGAAGGGCCTACGAGCAGTACTTC.

This clonotype was seen repeatedly, ten times or more. This chain connects TRBV11-2 to TRBJ2-4; the D gene is possibly TRBD1 (5 bases). The length of the CDR3 is 16 residues. Germline CDR1 SGHAT, CDR2 FQNNGV. The V end lost 1 base, the J end lost 1 base, and 11 bases lay between the germline ends. The CDR3 here is CASSLGAWGAKNIQYF. DNA of the CDR3: TGTGCCAGCAGCTTAGGGGCCTGGGGCGCCAAAAACATTCAGTACTTC.

The chain couples TRBV7-8 to TRBJ2-1; D is perhaps TRBD2 (6 bases). The ends were cut back, 1 base at V and 2 bases at J, with 15 bases in the middle. Germline V gene lookup returns CDR1 SGHVS and CDR2 FQNEAQ. The CDR3 totals 17 residues. In nucleotides, the CDR3 is TGTGCCAGCAGCTTAGAAAGAGCGGGTATCCCCTACAATGAGCAGTTCTTC. Its protein product is CASSLERAGIPYNEQFF.

At least ten counts were recorded for this clonotype. The V gene is TRBV7-9, the J gene TRBJ1-6, with D unresolved. Germline loops: CDR1 SEHNR, CDR2 FQNEAQ (reference sequence). This CDR3 has 13 amino acids. V gave up 3 bases and J gave up 7 bases, with 7 bases separating them. Written as DNA, the CDR3 is TGTGCCAGCAGCTTTCAGAGAAATTCACCCCTCCACTTT. This gives the protein CASSFQRNSPLHF.

This clonotype was seen ten or more times. The gene calls are TRBV7-9 and TRBJ2-1; D is undetermined. Germline values: CDR1 SEHNR, CDR2 FQNEAQ (reference sequence). Trimming shortened V by 2 bases and J by 2 bases, and 10 bases separated the two germline ends. This CDR3 has 15 residues. The CDR3: CASSLRAATYNEQFF. The DNA of the CDR3 is TGTGCCAGCAGCTTAAGGGCGGCCACCTACAATGAGCAGTTCTTC.

This clonotype has only a few counts. The J gene is TRBJ1-6, the V gene TRBV12-3 or TRBV12-4, with D hard to call. V was pared by 0 bases and J by 9 bases, with 6 bases between. The CDR3 covers 13 residues. The CDR3 DNA follows: TGTGCCAGCAGTTTAGCAACTGGTTCACCCCTCCACTTT. Translation gives CASSLATGSPLHF.